These 26 T cell receptor beta chains came from one sample sequenced in a study of T-cell memory formation after mild COVID-19. TCRdb itself ran the 5' RACE reads through MiXCR, one entry per CDR3 protein. The table shows some 120,000 distinct CDR3 sequences, with 15% to 20% occurring only once. The sample taken for sequencing was PBMCs or a T cell subset sorted from them (not recorded which). These receptors were taken from an adult woman who had mild COVID-19 (a few samples of this study predate the infection). Cell type and time point are not known.

The chain combines TRBV19 with TRBJ2-1; perhaps TRBD2 as D (6 bases). The germline V gene has CDR1 LNHDA and CDR2 SQIVND (reference sequence). Trimming removed 3 bases from V and 2 bases from J, with 11 bases in between. The CDR3 has 15 residues. CDR3 sequence (DNA): TGTGCCAGTAGTATTGACGGGAGAGCCTACAATGAGCAGTTCTTC. Translation gives CASSIDGRAYNEQFF.

In its sample, this clonotype was seen a few times. The rearrangement joins TRBV7-8 to TRBJ2-1, with unresolved D. The CDR3 has 15 residues. Trimming cost V 0 bases and J 6 bases, with 12 bases left between them. CDR1 SGHVS and CDR2 FQNEAQ come from the germline V gene. CDR3 nucleotide sequence: TGTGCCAGCAGCTTAGCGAATGTCGCCTCCAATGAGCAGTTCTTC. This encodes CASSLANVASNEQFF.

This clonotype was found many times. The gene calls are TRBV18 and TRBJ1-5; tentative D call: TRBD1 (5 bases). V lost 3 bases and J lost 8, with 11 bases in between. Germline assignment: CDR1 KGHSH and CDR2 LQKENI. This CDR3 has 13 amino acids. DNA for the CDR3: TGTGCCAGCTCACCCGACGGGGCAAAGCCCCAGCATTTT. This encodes CASSPDGAKPQHF.

The chain couples TRBV6-6 to TRBJ2-5, with TRBD1 matching 10 bases. CDR1 and CDR2 (germline): MNHNY, SVGAGI (reference sequence). This CDR3 spans 14 amino acids. The V segment lost 7 bases and the J segment 1 base; nucleotides outside the gene matches: 3. The CDR3 nucleotides read TGTGCCAGCACTGGACAGGGGGTCCAAGAGACCCAGTACTTC. It is translated as CASTGQGVQETQYF.

CDR3 DNA sequence: TGTGCCAGCAGCTTAGATGGGGCCGGGAGGAACTCCTACAATGAGCAGTTCTTC. Its protein is CASSLDGAGRNSYNEQFF. The chain uses TRBV5-5 and TRBJ2-1; 7 bases are shared with TRBD2. Trimming cost V 2 bases and J 0 bases; bases outside gene matches: 11. Germline CDR1 SGHKS, CDR2 YYEKEE (reference sequence). The CDR3 is 18 amino acids.

The CDR3 here is CASPRTSGGAQPYF. The CDR3 DNA reads as TGTGCCAGCCCCAGGACTAGCGGGGGAGCCCAGCCGTATTTT. The chain recombines TRBV19 with TRBJ2-3; 13 bases fit TRBD2. From germline, CDR1 is LNHDA and CDR2 SQIVND (reference sequence). V lost 9 bases and J lost 14; bases outside the gene matches: 14. The CDR3 consists of 14 residues.

This sequence joins TRBV9 and TRBJ2-7, with TRBD2 matching 8 bases. CDR1 and CDR2 (germline): SGDLS, YYNGEE. The J segment lost 0 bases and the V segment lost 4 bases, leaving 12 bases of the junction unmatched. The CDR3 contains 17 residues. As DNA, the CDR3 is TGTGCCAGCAGCCTATATGATACCAGCGGGGGCTCCTACGAGCAGTACTTC. As protein: CASSLYDTSGGSYEQYF.

This clonotype has only a few counts. The rearrangement links TRBV10-2 to TRBJ1-5; 10 nucleotides agree with TRBD1. The V gene end was trimmed by 5 bases and the J gene end by 2 bases; junction bases not matched to a gene: 6. Germline V gene lookup returns CDR1 WSHSY and CDR2 SAAADI. The CDR3 contains 16 residues. CDR3 sequence (DNA): TGCGCCAGCAGTCCCCGGGACAGGGGCGGCAATCAGCCCCAGCATTTT. Residues: CASSPRDRGGNQPQHF.

The gene calls are TRBV7-3 and TRBJ2-5, with D possibly matching TRBD1 (5 bases). The length of the CDR3 is 13 residues. Deletions cut 3 bases from V and 3 bases from J, with 8 bases between. The germline V gene encodes CDR1 SGHTA and CDR2 FQGTGA. CDR3 DNA sequence: TGTGCCAGCAGCTTTCTAGGGGAAGAGACCCAGTACTTC. Its translation is CASSFLGEETQYF.

This clonotype was seen only a few times. This chain uses TRBV5-6 with TRBJ1-1, with D possibly matching TRBD1 (6 bases). Trimming pared 3 bases from V and 7 bases from J, leaving 16 bases between. The CDR3 consists of 14 residues. The germline V gene has CDR1 SGHDT and CDR2 YYEEEE. The CDR3 DNA follows: TGTGCCAGCAGCTCTGAGACAGGAACCCTTGAAGCTTTCTTT. Encoded protein: CASSSETGTLEAFF.

V usage is TRBV29-1 and J usage is TRBJ2-1; TRBD1 might be the D (5 bases). The V end was cut by 2 bases, the J end by 9 bases, with 17 bases between. Germline CDR1 SQVTM, CDR2 ANQGSEA. The CDR3 is made up of 14 amino acids. The CDR3 loop reads CSVEHGAGLVEQFF. The CDR3 nucleotides are TGCAGCGTTGAACATGGGGCAGGTTTAGTTGAGCAGTTCTTC.

The chain recombines TRBV7-8 with TRBJ1-5; 7 bases agree with TRBD1. Germline V gene data show CDR1 as SGHVS and CDR2 as FQNEAQ. This CDR3 contains 16 residues. V gave up 5 bases and J gave up 0 bases; unmatched junction bases: 7. This CDR3 is CASSPRQGVSNQPQHF. The CDR3 DNA is TGTGCCAGCAGCCCCAGACAGGGAGTTAGCAATCAGCCCCAGCATTTT.

This clonotype has more than one count but fewer than ten. This rearrangement joins TRBV15 to TRBJ1-1; the D gene is possibly TRBD1 (5 bases). Germline CDR1 is LNHNV and CDR2 is YYDKDF (reference sequence). The CDR3 sequence is 14 residues long. V was shortened by 8 bases and J by 3 bases, with 16 bases between the two germline ends. The chain's CDR3 is CATAFGVRDTEAFF. CDR3 sequence (DNA): TGTGCCACCGCCTTCGGAGTCAGGGACACTGAAGCTTTCTTT.

CDR3 region: CSVELSGTNTFEQYF. CDR3 DNA sequence: TGCAGCGTTGAGTTATCCGGGACAAATACTTTCGAGCAGTACTTC. J is TRBJ2-7 and V is TRBV29-1; possibly TRBD1 for D (6 bases). Germline values: CDR1 SQVTM, CDR2 ANQGSEA. The V and J ends lost 3 bases and 6 bases respectively, with 21 bases between them. This CDR3 has 15 residues.

This clonotype turned up a few times. The gene calls are TRBV12-3 or TRBV12-4 and TRBJ1-4; the D is unclear. The CDR3 has 14 residues. The V end lost 6 bases, the J end lost 5 bases, and 13 bases lay between the germline ends. Written as DNA, the CDR3 is TGTGCCAGCAGACTGACTTCGGGGAATGAAAAACTGTTTTTT. Its protein is CASRLTSGNEKLFF.

This clonotype was counted a few times. V is TRBV5-1 and J is TRBJ1-1; D uncertain. Per germline, CDR1 SGHRS and CDR2 YFSETQ. This CDR3 spans 14 amino acids. Trimming left V 0 bases short and J 3 bases short, with 9 bases between. The CDR3 coding sequence is TGCGCCAGCAGCTTGGGAGCCGGAGACACTGAAGCTTTCTTT. Its translation is CASSLGAGDTEAFF.

This clonotype was detected only a few times. The chain joins TRBV7-3 to TRBJ2-3; no definite D call. V was clipped by 5 bases and J by 5 bases, with 20 bases between them. CDR3 length: 16 amino acids. Germline loops: CDR1 SGHTA, CDR2 FQGTGA. CDR3: CASSPLGSPVKDTQYF. The CDR3 region has the DNA TGTGCCAGCAGCCCCCTGGGCAGTCCGGTTAAAGATACGCAGTATTTT.

V is TRBV20-1 and J is TRBJ2-1; TRBD2 is a possible D gene (7 bases). With 3 bases removed from V and 10 bases from J, the gap between germline ends came to 19 bases. Per the germline V gene, CDR1 is DFQATT and CDR2 is SNEGSKA (reference sequence). The CDR3 consists of 14 residues. The CDR3 is CSASGGPVWEEQFF. Here the CDR3 DNA reads TGCAGTGCTAGCGGGGGGCCGGTTTGGGAGGAGCAGTTCTTC.

This clonotype came up a few times. The V and J genes are TRBV5-1 and TRBJ2-2; 7 bases are a match to TRBD2. This CDR3 has 14 residues. V lost 7 bases, J lost 1 base, and 4 bases stayed unmatched. Germline CDR1 reads SGHRS; CDR2 reads YFSETQ. This chain's CDR3 is CASRERENTGELFF. The CDR3 bases are TGCGCCAGCCGGGAGCGGGAGAACACCGGGGAGCTGTTTTTT.

This clonotype was observed a single time. The gene calls are TRBV25-1 and TRBJ1-6, with 9 nucleotides matching TRBD1. V dropped 9 bases and J dropped 7; count of bases not matched to a gene: 10. The germline CDR1 and CDR2 sequences are MGHDK and SYGVNS. CDR3 length: 15 amino acids. The CDR3 region is CARITGTGPNSPLHF. CDR3 bases: TGTGCCAGAATAACCGGGACAGGGCCGAATTCACCCCTCCACTTT.

This clonotype was seen more than once but under ten times. The chain joins TRBV24-1 to TRBJ2-7; 12 bases fit TRBD1. The V gene end was trimmed by 4 bases and the J gene end by 6 bases; junction bases not matched to a gene: 6. Germline V lookup: CDR1 KGHDR, CDR2 SFDVKD. The CDR3 contains 15 residues. The CDR3 sequence: CATSDPGTGGPEQYF. CDR3 sequence (DNA): TGTGCCACCAGTGACCCCGGGACAGGGGGCCCCGAGCAGTACTTC.

There are a few counts of this clonotype. The genes are TRBV3-1 and TRBJ2-7, with D possibly TRBD2 on 6 matching bases. Trimming pared 2 bases from V and 1 base from J, leaving 15 bases between. Germline lookup yields CDR1 LGHDT and CDR2 YNNKEL (reference sequence). The CDR3 runs to 16 residues. CDR3 amino acids: CASSQTTSQWSYEQYF. The CDR3 DNA sequence: TGTGCCAGCAGCCAAACCACTAGCCAATGGTCCTACGAGCAGTACTTC.

There are a few counts of this clonotype. The V and J genes are TRBV6-1 and TRBJ2-3; 14 nucleotides match TRBD2. V lost 0 bases and J lost 6; bases outside the gene matches: 8. Germline V gene sequence: CDR1 MNHNS, CDR2 SASEGT. This CDR3 region has 18 residues. This CDR3 is CASSEALTSGGAWDTQYF. The CDR3 region has the DNA TGTGCCAGCAGTGAAGCGTTGACTAGCGGGGGGGCTTGGGATACGCAGTATTTT.

V usage is TRBV3-1 and J usage is TRBJ2-1; D unclear. V gave up 2 bases and J gave up 12 bases, with 23 bases separating them. Germline V gene lookup returns CDR1 LGHDT and CDR2 YNNKEL (reference sequence). The CDR3 runs to 16 residues. CDR3 DNA sequence: TGTGCCAGCAGCCAATTTGATCACCCCCGGTCTGGAAGGCAGTTCTTC. This codes for CASSQFDHPRSGRQFF.

This clonotype was detected a few times. The chain employs TRBV5-1 and TRBJ1-1, with D perhaps matching TRBD1 (5 bases). There are 14 residues in the CDR3. Germline-derived CDR1 and CDR2 are SGHRS and YFSETQ. The V end was cut by 0 bases, the J end by 0 bases, with 6 bases between. The CDR3 bases are TGCGCCAGCAGCTTGGAGGGGATGAACACTGAAGCTTTCTTT. This gives the protein CASSLEGMNTEAFF.

In this sample, this clonotype turned up a few times. V usage is TRBV27 and J usage is TRBJ1-2; no clear D. Trimming shortened V by 6 bases and J by 5 bases, and 10 bases separated the two germline ends. This CDR3 spans 12 amino acids. The germline gives CDR1 MNHEY, CDR2 SMNVEV (reference sequence). In DNA form, the CDR3 reads TGTGCCAGCAGCCCAGATAGATATGGCTACACCTTC. It specifies CASSPDRYGYTF.